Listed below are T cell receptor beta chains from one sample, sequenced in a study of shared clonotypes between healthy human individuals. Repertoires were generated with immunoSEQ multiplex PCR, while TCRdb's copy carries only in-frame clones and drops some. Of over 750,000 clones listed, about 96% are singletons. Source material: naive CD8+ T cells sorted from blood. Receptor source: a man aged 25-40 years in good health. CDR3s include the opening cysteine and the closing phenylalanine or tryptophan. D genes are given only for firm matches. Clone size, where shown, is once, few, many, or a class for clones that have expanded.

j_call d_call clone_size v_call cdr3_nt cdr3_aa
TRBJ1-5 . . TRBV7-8 TGTGCCACGGGGGGTGATCAGCCCCAGCATTTT CATGGDQPQHF
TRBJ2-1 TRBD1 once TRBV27 TGTGCCAGCAGTTGGGACGGGACAGCCTACAATGAGCAGTTCTTC CASSWDGTAYNEQFF
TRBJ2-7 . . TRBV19 TGTGCCAGTAGTTCCAGGGGAGGCTACGAGCAGTACTTC CASSSRGGYEQYF
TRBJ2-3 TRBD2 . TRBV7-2 TGTGCCAGCAGCATCCGGACTAGCGGGAGAACAGATACGCAGTATTTT CASSIRTSGRTDTQYF
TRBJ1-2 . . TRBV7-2 TGTGCCAGCAGCCATCGGGGCACCCCGACAGATGGCTACACCTTC CASSHRGTPTDGYTF
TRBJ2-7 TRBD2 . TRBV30 TGTGCCTGGAGTGGGGGTAGCGGGACGGACGAGCAGTACTTC CAWSGGSGTDEQYF
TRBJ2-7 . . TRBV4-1 TGCGCCAGCAGCCAAGGGAGGGGGGGAGAGCAGTACTTC CASSQGRGGEQYF
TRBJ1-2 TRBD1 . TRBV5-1 TGCGCCAGCAGCTCTTCCGGGACAGGGGGCCTAAATAACTATGGCTACACCTTC CASSSSGTGGLNNYGYTF
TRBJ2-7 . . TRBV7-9 TGTGCCAGCAGCTTAGAGCGGGCAGGACTCTACGAGCAGTACTTC CASSLERAGLYEQYF
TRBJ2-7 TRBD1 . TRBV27 TGTGCCAGCAGTCCCCTGATTGGACAGGGATCCTACGAGCAGTACTTC CASSPLIGQGSYEQYF
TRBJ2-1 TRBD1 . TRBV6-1 TGTGCCAGCATGCAGGGGGCTTACAATGAGCAGTTCTTC CASMQGAYNEQFF
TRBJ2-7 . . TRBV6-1 TGTGCCAGCAGTGAATTGAGGGATAGCGTAATTTCGGACTACGAGCAGTACTTC CASSELRDSVISDYEQYF
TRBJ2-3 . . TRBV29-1 TGCAGCGTCGAGACGGGGACTGTAGATACGCAGTATTTT CSVETGTVDTQYF
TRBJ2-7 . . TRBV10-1 TGCGCCAGCAGTGAAGGCAGGGCTTTTCCCTACGAGCAGTACTTC CASSEGRAFPYEQYF
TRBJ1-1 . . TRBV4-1 TGCGCCAGCAGCCAAGCCCCGCCAGGGAACACTGAAGCTTTCTTT CASSQAPPGNTEAFF
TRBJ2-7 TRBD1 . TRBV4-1 TGCGCCAGCAGCCAAGGGGGGACAGGGGGCGAGTACGAGCAGTACTTC CASSQGGTGGEYEQYF
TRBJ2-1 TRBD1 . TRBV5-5 TGTGCCAGCAGCTTGCAATCAGGGGGCGTTGAGCAGTTCTTC CASSLQSGGVEQFF